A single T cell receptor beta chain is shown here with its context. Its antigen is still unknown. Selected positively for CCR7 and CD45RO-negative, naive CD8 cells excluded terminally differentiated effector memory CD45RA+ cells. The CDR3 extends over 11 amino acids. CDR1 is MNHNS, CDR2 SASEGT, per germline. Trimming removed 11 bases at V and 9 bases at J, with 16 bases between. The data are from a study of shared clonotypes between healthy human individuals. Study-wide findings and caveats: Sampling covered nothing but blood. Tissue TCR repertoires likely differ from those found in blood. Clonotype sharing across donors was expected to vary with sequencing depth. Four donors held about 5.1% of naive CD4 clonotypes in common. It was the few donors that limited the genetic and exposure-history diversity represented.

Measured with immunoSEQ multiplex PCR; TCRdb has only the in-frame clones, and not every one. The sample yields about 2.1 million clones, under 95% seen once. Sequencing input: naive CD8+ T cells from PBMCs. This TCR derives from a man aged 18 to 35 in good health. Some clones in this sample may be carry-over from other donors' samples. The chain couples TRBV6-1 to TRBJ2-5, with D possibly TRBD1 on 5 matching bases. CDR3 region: CAGQSLGAQYF. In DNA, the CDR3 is TGTGCCGGGCAGTCCTTAGGGGCCCAGTACTTC.